A selection of T cell receptor beta chains follows, all from one sample in a study of blood T cell repertoires in COVID-19. TCRdb's copy holds only in-frame clones and misses some; the assay was immunoSEQ multiplex PCR. The data contain about 210,000 clones, roughly nine tenths of them singletons. Sequencing input: peripheral blood. These receptors came from a middle-aged man with acute or convalescent COVID-19. CDR3s include the opening cysteine and the closing phenylalanine or tryptophan. The order of the fields is J gene, D gene, clone size, V gene, CDR3 protein, CDR3 DNA. D genes are given only for firm matches. Expanded clones get a size class; other rows say once, few or many, or leave the size out.

j_call: TRBJ1-5
d_call: .
clone_size: .
v_call: TRBV27
cdr3_aa: CASRRDGSPNQPQHF
cdr3_nt: TGTGCCAGCAGGCGGGACGGCAGTCCCAATCAGCCCCAGCATTTT

j_call: TRBJ2-7
d_call: .
clone_size: .
v_call: TRBV2
cdr3_aa: CASSPDTSYEQYF
cdr3_nt: TGTGCCAGCAGTCCGGACACGTCCTACGAGCAGTACTTC

j_call: TRBJ1-5
d_call: TRBD1
clone_size: .
v_call: TRBV5-1
cdr3_aa: CASSFGTGGNQPQHF
cdr3_nt: TGCGCCAGCAGCTTCGGGACAGGGGGTAATCAGCCCCAGCATTTT

j_call: TRBJ2-7
d_call: TRBD1
clone_size: .
v_call: TRBV28
cdr3_aa: CASSSGTGGLHPYEQYF
cdr3_nt: TGTGCCAGCAGTTCAGGGACAGGGGGCCTCCATCCCTACGAGCAGTACTTC

j_call: TRBJ1-1
d_call: TRBD1
clone_size: .
v_call: TRBV15
cdr3_aa: CATSRDWGTGKEVTEAFF
cdr3_nt: TGTGCCACCAGCAGAGATTGGGGGACAGGGAAGGAAGTCACTGAAGCTTTCTTT

j_call: TRBJ1-1
d_call: .
clone_size: .
v_call: TRBV28
cdr3_aa: CASSLTYLQVSEAFF
cdr3_nt: TGTGCCAGCAGTTTAACGTATTTACAGGTTTCTGAAGCTTTCTTT

j_call: TRBJ1-3
d_call: TRBD1
clone_size: .
v_call: TRBV6-1
cdr3_aa: CASSEFPQGKNGNTIYF
cdr3_nt: TGTGCCAGCAGTGAATTTCCACAGGGGAAAAATGGAAACACCATATATTTT

j_call: TRBJ1-6
d_call: TRBD1
clone_size: .
v_call: TRBV6-5
cdr3_aa: CASSRDRNSPLHF
cdr3_nt: TGTGCCAGCAGTCGGGACAGGAATTCACCCCTCCACTTT

j_call: TRBJ2-7
d_call: .
clone_size: .
v_call: TRBV6-2/TRBV6-3
cdr3_aa: CASSYADRGPYEQYF
cdr3_nt: TGTGCCAGCAGTTACGCTGACAGAGGACCCTACGAGCAGTACTTC

j_call: TRBJ2-5
d_call: TRBD2
clone_size: .
v_call: TRBV4-3
cdr3_aa: CASSRKTSGRETQYF
cdr3_nt: TGCGCCAGCAGCCGGAAGACTAGCGGTAGGGAGACCCAGTACTTC

j_call: TRBJ2-1
d_call: TRBD1
clone_size: .
v_call: TRBV5-4
cdr3_aa: CASSLKGQGEYEQFF
cdr3_nt: TGTGCCAGCAGCTTGAAAGGACAGGGCGAGTATGAGCAGTTCTTC

j_call: TRBJ1-5
d_call: .
clone_size: .
v_call: TRBV19
cdr3_aa: CASSIGGDLVSNQPQHF
cdr3_nt: TGTGCCAGTAGTATAGGCGGGGATCTTGTTAGCAATCAGCCCCAGCATTTT

j_call: TRBJ1-6
d_call: .
clone_size: .
v_call: TRBV2
cdr3_aa: CASSSRGSSPLHF
cdr3_nt: TGTGCCAGCAGTAGTCGGGGAAGTTCACCCCTCCACTTT

j_call: TRBJ2-1
d_call: .
clone_size: .
v_call: TRBV18
cdr3_aa: CASSSQTSRSYNEQFF
cdr3_nt: TGTGCCAGCTCATCCCAGACTAGTCGCTCCTACAATGAGCAGTTCTTC

j_call: TRBJ1-2
d_call: TRBD1
clone_size: .
v_call: TRBV5-6
cdr3_aa: CASSLPGQGNYGYTF
cdr3_nt: TGTGCCAGCAGCCTCCCCGGACAGGGAAACTATGGCTACACCTTC

j_call: TRBJ2-1
d_call: TRBD2
clone_size: .
v_call: TRBV19
cdr3_aa: CASTLTAGVTYNEQFF
cdr3_nt: TGTGCCAGTACCCTCACCGCGGGGGTTACGTACAATGAGCAGTTCTTC

j_call: TRBJ2-7
d_call: .
clone_size: .
v_call: TRBV12-3/TRBV12-4
cdr3_aa: CASSFGLYEQYF
cdr3_nt: TGTGCCAGCAGTTTTGGGCTCTACGAGCAGTACTTC

j_call: TRBJ2-7
d_call: .
clone_size: once
v_call: TRBV6-5
cdr3_aa: CATQWQGSSYEQYF
cdr3_nt: TGTGCCACCCAATGGCAGGGCAGCTCCTACGAGCAGTACTTC

j_call: TRBJ1-1
d_call: .
clone_size: .
v_call: TRBV3-1/TRBV3-2
cdr3_aa: CASSHKRTAPTEAFF
cdr3_nt: TGTGCCAGCAGCCACAAAAGGACAGCCCCCACTGAAGCTTTCTTT

j_call: TRBJ1-2
d_call: .
clone_size: .
v_call: TRBV28
cdr3_aa: CASSLSRGGYGYTF
cdr3_nt: TGTGCCAGCAGTTTGAGTCGGGGGGGCTATGGCTACACCTTC

j_call: TRBJ2-1
d_call: .
clone_size: .
v_call: TRBV21-1
cdr3_aa: CASSKAPRTSGRASNEQFF
cdr3_nt: TGTGCCAGCAGCAAAGCGCCTAGGACTAGCGGGAGGGCCTCCAATGAGCAGTTCTTC

j_call: TRBJ1-6
d_call: .
clone_size: .
v_call: TRBV3-1/TRBV3-2
cdr3_aa: CASSQLTDNSPLHF
cdr3_nt: TGTGCCAGCAGCCAATTGACAGATAATTCACCCCTCCACTTT

j_call: TRBJ2-3
d_call: .
clone_size: .
v_call: TRBV11-2
cdr3_aa: CASSLLLPPTDTQYF
cdr3_nt: TGTGCCAGCAGCCTCCTACTGCCCCCCACAGATACGCAGTATTTT

j_call: TRBJ2-5
d_call: TRBD2
clone_size: many
v_call: TRBV5-1
cdr3_aa: CASSSPGLGGTQYF
cdr3_nt: TGCGCCAGCAGCTCACCGGGACTAGGGGGGACCCAGTACTTC

j_call: TRBJ1-6
d_call: .
clone_size: .
v_call: TRBV2
cdr3_aa: CASSTDPNSPLHF
cdr3_nt: TGTGCCAGCAGTACAGACCCGAATTCACCCCTCCACTTT

j_call: TRBJ2-7
d_call: TRBD1
clone_size: .
v_call: TRBV7-8
cdr3_aa: CASSLAGGLYEQYF
cdr3_nt: TGTGCCAGCAGCTTAGCAGGGGGCTTATACGAGCAGTACTTC

j_call: TRBJ1-2
d_call: TRBD1
clone_size: .
v_call: TRBV28
cdr3_aa: CASSGGTGSITGYTF
cdr3_nt: TGTGCCAGCAGTGGCGGGACAGGGTCCATTACCGGCTACACCTTC

j_call: TRBJ2-2
d_call: TRBD1
clone_size: .
v_call: TRBV19
cdr3_aa: CASKRTGNPGELFF
cdr3_nt: TGTGCCAGTAAGAGGACAGGGAATCCCGGGGAGCTGTTTTTT

j_call: TRBJ2-3
d_call: .
clone_size: once
v_call: TRBV5-1
cdr3_aa: CASSIGDTQYF
cdr3_nt: TGCGCCAGCAGCATCGGAGATACGCAGTATTTT

j_call: TRBJ1-6
d_call: .
clone_size: .
v_call: TRBV6-5
cdr3_aa: CASSSGFGSPLHF
cdr3_nt: TGTGCCAGCAGCTCAGGGTTCGGGTCACCCCTCCACTTT

j_call: TRBJ2-2
d_call: TRBD2
clone_size: once
v_call: TRBV19
cdr3_aa: CASSPLAGTGELFF
cdr3_nt: TGTGCCAGTAGCCCCCTAGCGGGCACCGGGGAGCTGTTTTTT

j_call: TRBJ1-1
d_call: TRBD1
clone_size: .
v_call: TRBV28
cdr3_aa: CASSTPRQGWTEAFF
cdr3_nt: TGTGCCAGCAGTACTCCACGACAGGGGTGGACTGAAGCTTTCTTT

j_call: TRBJ1-4
d_call: .
clone_size: .
v_call: TRBV5-1
cdr3_aa: CASSLEPRATNEKLFF
cdr3_nt: TGCGCCAGCAGCTTGGAACCCAGAGCGACTAATGAAAAACTGTTTTTT

j_call: TRBJ2-7
d_call: .
clone_size: .
v_call: TRBV19
cdr3_aa: CASSMTVSSYEQYF
cdr3_nt: TGTGCCAGTAGTATGACTGTAAGCTCCTACGAGCAGTACTTC

j_call: TRBJ2-3
d_call: TRBD2
clone_size: .
v_call: TRBV7-3
cdr3_aa: CASSLNRGSGRGADTQYF
cdr3_nt: TGTGCCAGCAGCTTAAATCGGGGTAGCGGGAGAGGGGCAGATACGCAGTATTTT

j_call: TRBJ2-7
d_call: TRBD2
clone_size: .
v_call: TRBV30
cdr3_aa: CAWTGRGYEQYF
cdr3_nt: TGTGCCTGGACCGGGAGGGGCTACGAGCAGTACTTC

j_call: TRBJ2-1
d_call: .
clone_size: .
v_call: TRBV27
cdr3_aa: CASSLAGSYNEQFF
cdr3_nt: TGTGCCAGCAGCTTAGCAGGTTCCTACAATGAGCAGTTCTTC

j_call: TRBJ2-7
d_call: TRBD1
clone_size: .
v_call: TRBV6-2/TRBV6-3
cdr3_aa: CASSPRQGAYEQYF
cdr3_nt: TGTGCCAGCAGCCCCCGACAGGGGGCCTACGAGCAGTACTTC

j_call: TRBJ1-1
d_call: .
clone_size: .
v_call: TRBV19
cdr3_aa: CASSIMGLNTEAFF
cdr3_nt: TGTGCCAGTAGTATCATGGGCTTGAACACTGAAGCTTTCTTT

j_call: TRBJ1-2
d_call: TRBD1
clone_size: once
v_call: TRBV4-1
cdr3_aa: CASSQSVTGGAGYTF
cdr3_nt: TGCGCCAGCAGCCAGAGCGTTACAGGGGGCGCAGGCTACACCTTC